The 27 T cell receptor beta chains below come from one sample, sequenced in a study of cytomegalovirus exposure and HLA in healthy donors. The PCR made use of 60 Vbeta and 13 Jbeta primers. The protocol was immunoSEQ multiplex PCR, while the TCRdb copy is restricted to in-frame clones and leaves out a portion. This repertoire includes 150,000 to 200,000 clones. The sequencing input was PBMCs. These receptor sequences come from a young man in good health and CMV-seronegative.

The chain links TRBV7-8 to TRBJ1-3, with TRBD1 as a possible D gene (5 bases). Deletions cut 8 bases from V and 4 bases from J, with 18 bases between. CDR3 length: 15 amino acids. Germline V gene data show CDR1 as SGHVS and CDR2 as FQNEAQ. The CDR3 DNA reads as TGTGCCAGCGCTAAACTCGGGGGGTGGGGAAACACCATATATTTT. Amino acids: CASAKLGGWGNTIYF.

CDR3 in DNA: TGTGCCAGCAGCTTACTACCGGGCTCCGGAGGGCACATTCAGTACTTC. Translated: CASSLLPGSGGHIQYF. J is TRBJ2-4 and V is TRBV7-2; a possible D gene is TRBD2 (6 bases). Trimming removed 2 bases at V and 8 bases at J, with 19 bases between. The germline V gene encodes CDR1 SGHTA and CDR2 FQGNSA. CDR3 length: 16 amino acids.

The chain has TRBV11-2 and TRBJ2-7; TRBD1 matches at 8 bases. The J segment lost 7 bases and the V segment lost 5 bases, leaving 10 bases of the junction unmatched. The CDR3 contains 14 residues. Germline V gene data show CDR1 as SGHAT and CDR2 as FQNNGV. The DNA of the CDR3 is TGTGCCAGCAGCCCGACAGGGGTCCCTAAAGAGCAGTACTTC. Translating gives CASSPTGVPKEQYF.

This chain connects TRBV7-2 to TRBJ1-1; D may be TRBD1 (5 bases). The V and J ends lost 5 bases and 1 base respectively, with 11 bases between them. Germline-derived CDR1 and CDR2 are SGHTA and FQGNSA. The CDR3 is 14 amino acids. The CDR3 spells CASSPPTANTEAFF. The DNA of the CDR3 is TGTGCCAGCAGCCCCCCGACAGCGAACACTGAAGCTTTCTTT.

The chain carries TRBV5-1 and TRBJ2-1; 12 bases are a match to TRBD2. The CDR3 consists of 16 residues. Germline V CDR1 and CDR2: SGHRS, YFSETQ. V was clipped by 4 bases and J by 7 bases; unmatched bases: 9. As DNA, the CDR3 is TGCGCCAGCAGCCCCCTAGCGGGAGGGCCAGAAAATGAGCAGTTCTTC. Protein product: CASSPLAGGPENEQFF.

CDR3 sequence reads: CASSYDRGGQPQHF. The CDR3 coding sequence is TGTGCCAGCAGCTACGACAGGGGTGGCCAGCCCCAGCATTTT. V usage is TRBV2 and J usage is TRBJ1-5; 8 bases fit TRBD1. The CDR3 sequence is 14 residues long. From germline, CDR1 is SNHLY and CDR2 FYNNEI. After removal of 6 bases from V and 7 bases from J, the junction contained 8 bases not matched to a gene.

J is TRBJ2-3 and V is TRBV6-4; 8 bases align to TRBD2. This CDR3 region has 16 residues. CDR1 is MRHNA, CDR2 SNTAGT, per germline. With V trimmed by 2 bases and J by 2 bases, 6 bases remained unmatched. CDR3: CASSDNSGSHTDTQYF. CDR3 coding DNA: TGTGCCAGCAGTGACAACAGCGGGAGTCACACAGATACGCAGTATTTT.

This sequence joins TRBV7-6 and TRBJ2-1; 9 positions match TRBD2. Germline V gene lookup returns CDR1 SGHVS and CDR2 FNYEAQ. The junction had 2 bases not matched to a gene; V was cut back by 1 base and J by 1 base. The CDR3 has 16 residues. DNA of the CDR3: TGTGCCAGCAGCTTAGGGGCGGGAGGGTCCTACAATGAGCAGTTCTTC. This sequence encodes CASSLGAGGSYNEQFF.

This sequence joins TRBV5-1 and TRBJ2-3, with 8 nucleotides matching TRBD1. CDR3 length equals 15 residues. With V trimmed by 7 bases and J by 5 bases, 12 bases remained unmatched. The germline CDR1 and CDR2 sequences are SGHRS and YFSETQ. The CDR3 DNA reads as TGCGCCAGCGGAGACCGGACAGGGAGGATAGATACGCAGTATTTT. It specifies CASGDRTGRIDTQYF.

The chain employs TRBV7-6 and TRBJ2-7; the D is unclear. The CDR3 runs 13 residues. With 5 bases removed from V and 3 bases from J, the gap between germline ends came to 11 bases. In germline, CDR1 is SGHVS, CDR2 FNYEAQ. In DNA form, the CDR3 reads TGTGCCAGCAGCCTCGCAGCGAACTACGAGCAGTACTTC. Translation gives CASSLAANYEQYF. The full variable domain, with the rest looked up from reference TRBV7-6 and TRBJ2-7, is GAGVSQSPRYKVTKRGQDVALRCDPISGHVSLYWYRQALGQGPEFLTYFNYEAQQDKSGLPNDRFSAERPEGSISTLTIQRTEQRDSAMYRCASSLAANYEQYFGPGTRLTVT.

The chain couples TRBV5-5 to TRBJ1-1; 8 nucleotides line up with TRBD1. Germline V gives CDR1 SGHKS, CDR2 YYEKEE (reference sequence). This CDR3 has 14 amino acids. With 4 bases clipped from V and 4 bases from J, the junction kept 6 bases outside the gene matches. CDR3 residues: CASSGQGRGTEAFF. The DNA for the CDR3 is TGTGCCAGCAGCGGACAGGGTCGGGGCACTGAAGCTTTCTTT.

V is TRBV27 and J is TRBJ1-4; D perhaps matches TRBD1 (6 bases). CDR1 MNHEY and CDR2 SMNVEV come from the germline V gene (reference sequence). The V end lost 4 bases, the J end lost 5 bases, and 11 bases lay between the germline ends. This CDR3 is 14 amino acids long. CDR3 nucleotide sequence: TGTGCCAGCAGTTCAGGGGTGCTAAATGAAAAACTGTTTTTT. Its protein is CASSSGVLNEKLFF.

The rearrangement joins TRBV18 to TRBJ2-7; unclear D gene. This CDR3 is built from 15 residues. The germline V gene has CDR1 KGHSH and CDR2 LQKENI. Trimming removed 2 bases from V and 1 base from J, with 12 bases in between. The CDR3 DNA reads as TGTGCCAGCTCACCAAACTATGATTCTTCCTACGAGCAGTACTTC. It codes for CASSPNYDSSYEQYF. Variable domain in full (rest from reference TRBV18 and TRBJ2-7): NAGVMQNPRHLVRRRGQEARLRCSPMKGHSHVYWYRQLPEEGLKFMVYLQKENIIDESGMPKERFSAEFPKEGPSILRIQQVVRGDSAAYFCASSPNYDSSYEQYFGPGTRLTVT.

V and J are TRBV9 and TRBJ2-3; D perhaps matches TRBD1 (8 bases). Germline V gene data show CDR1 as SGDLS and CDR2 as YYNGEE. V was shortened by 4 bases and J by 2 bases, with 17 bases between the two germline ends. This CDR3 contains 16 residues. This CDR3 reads CASSSRGDRNTDTQYF. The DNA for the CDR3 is TGTGCCAGCAGCTCCCGGGGGGACAGGAACACAGATACGCAGTATTTT.

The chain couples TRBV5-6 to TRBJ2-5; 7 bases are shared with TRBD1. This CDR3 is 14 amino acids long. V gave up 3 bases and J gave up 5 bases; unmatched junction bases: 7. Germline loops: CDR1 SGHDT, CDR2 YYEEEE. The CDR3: CASSSQQGQETQYF. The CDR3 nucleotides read TGTGCCAGCAGCTCACAACAGGGGCAGGAGACCCAGTACTTC.

The CDR3 region is CASSLQASKNEQFF. The CDR3 nucleotides are TGCGCCAGCAGCTTGCAGGCTAGCAAGAATGAGCAGTTCTTC. The chain recombines TRBV5-1 with TRBJ2-1, with D possibly matching TRBD2 (5 bases). In germline, CDR1 is SGHRS, CDR2 YFSETQ. The CDR3 is 14 amino acids. V was shortened by 1 base and J by 7 bases, with 12 bases between the two germline ends.

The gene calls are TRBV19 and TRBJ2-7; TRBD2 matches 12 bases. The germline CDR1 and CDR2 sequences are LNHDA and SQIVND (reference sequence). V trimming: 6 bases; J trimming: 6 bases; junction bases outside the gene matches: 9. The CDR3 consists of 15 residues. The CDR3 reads CASRKGLAGSLEQYF. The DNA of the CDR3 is TGTGCCAGTAGAAAAGGACTAGCGGGATCTCTCGAGCAGTACTTC.

The CDR3 protein is CASSQEGAGVGNEQFF. CDR3 nucleotide sequence: TGTGCCAGCAGCCAAGAGGGGGCGGGAGTAGGTAATGAGCAGTTCTTC. This rearrangement joins TRBV4-2 to TRBJ2-1; tentatively, D is TRBD2 (7 bases). The CDR3 sequence is 16 residues long. Germline V gene data show CDR1 as LGHNA and CDR2 as YNFKEQ. V lost 0 bases and J 7 bases, leaving 16 bases between the germline ends.

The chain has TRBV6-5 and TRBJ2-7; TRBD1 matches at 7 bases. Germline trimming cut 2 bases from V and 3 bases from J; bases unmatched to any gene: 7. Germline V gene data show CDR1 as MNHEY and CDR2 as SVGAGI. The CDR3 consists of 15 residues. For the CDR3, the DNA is TGTGCCAGCAGTTACCCGACAGGGAAAGACTACGAGCAGTACTTC. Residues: CASSYPTGKDYEQYF.

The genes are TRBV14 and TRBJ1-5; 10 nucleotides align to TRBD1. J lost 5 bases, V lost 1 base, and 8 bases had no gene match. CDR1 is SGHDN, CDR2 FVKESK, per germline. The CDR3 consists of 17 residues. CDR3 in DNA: TGTGCCAGCAGCCAAGTCCAGCCGGGACAGGGGCATCAGCCCCAGCATTTT. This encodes CASSQVQPGQGHQPQHF.

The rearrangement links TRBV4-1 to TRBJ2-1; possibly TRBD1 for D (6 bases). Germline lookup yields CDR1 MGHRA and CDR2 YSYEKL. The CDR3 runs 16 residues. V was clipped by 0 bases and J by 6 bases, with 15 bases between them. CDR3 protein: CASSQDWGRNANEQFF. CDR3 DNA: TGCGCCAGCAGCCAAGACTGGGGGCGCAACGCCAATGAGCAGTTCTTC.

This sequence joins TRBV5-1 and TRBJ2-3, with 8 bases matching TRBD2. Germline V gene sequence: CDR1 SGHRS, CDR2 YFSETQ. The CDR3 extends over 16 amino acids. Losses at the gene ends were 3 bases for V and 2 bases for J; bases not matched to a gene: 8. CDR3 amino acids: CASSYSGTRITDTQYF. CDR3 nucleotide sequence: TGCGCCAGCAGCTATAGTGGGACTAGAATCACAGATACGCAGTATTTT. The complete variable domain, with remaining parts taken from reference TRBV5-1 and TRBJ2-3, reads KAGVTQTPRYLIKTRGQQVTLSCSPISGHRSVSWYQQTPGQGLQFLFEYFSETQRNKGNFPGRFSGRQFSNSRSEMNVSTLELGDSALYLCASSYSGTRITDTQYFGPGTRLTVL.

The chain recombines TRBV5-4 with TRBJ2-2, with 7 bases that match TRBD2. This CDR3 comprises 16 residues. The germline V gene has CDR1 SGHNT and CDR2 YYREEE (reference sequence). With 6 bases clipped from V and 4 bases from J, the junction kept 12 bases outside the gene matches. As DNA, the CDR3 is TGTGCCAGCACCCTCGGCGGGGGAAGGGTCACCGGGGAGCTGTTTTTT. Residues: CASTLGGGRVTGELFF.

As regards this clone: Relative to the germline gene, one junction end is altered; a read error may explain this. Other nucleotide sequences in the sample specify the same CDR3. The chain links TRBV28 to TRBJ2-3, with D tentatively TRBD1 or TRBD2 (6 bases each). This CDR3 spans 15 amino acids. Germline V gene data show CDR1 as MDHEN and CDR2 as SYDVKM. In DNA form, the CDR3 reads TGCGCCAGCAGTTTAGGGGGGAGAGGCACAGATACGCAGTATTTT. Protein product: CASSLGGRGTDTQYF.

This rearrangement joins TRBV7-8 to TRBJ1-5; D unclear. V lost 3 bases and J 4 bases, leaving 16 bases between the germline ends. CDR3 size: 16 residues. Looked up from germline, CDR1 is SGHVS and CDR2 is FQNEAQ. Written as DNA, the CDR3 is TGTGCCAGCAGCTTTCGATTTATATCGACTAATCAGCCCCAGCATTTT. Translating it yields CASSFRFISTNQPQHF.

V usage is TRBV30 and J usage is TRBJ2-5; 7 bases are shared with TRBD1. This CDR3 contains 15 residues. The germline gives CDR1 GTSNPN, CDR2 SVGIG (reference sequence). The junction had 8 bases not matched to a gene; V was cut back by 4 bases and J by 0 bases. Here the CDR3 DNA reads TGTGCCTGGAAGCAGGGGGTAGGGTACCAAGAGACCCAGTACTTC. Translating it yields CAWKQGVGYQETQYF.

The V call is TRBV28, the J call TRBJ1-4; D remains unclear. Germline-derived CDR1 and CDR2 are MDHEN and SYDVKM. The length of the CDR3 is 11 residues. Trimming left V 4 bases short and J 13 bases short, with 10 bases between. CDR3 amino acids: CASSSIERLFF. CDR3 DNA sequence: TGTGCCAGCAGTTCAATCGAGAGACTGTTTTTT.